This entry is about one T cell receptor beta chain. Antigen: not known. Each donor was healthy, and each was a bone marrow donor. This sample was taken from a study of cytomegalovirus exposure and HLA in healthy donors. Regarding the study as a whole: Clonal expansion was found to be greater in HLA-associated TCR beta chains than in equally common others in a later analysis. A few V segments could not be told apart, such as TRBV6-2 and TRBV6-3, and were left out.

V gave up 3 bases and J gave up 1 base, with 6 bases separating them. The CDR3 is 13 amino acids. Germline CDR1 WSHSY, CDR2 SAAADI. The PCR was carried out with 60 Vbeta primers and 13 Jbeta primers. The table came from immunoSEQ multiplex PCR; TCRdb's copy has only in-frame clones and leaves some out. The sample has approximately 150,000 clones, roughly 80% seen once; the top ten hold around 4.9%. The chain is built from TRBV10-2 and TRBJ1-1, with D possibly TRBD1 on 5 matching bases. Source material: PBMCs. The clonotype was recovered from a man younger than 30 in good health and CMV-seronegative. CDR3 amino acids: CASSDRENTEAFF. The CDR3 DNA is TGCGCCAGCAGTGACAGGGAGAACACTGAAGCTTTCTTT.